This TCR beta chain was profiled in a study of blood T cell repertoires in COVID-19. Study context: Collection of acute and convalescent COVID-19 samples took place in the United States, Italy and Spain. In each case, the material was cDNA or gDNA derived from T cells, B-cell-depleted T cells, or PBMCs.

In the source study's methods: Estimated nucleated cell counts came from reference gene primer amplification. Repertoires were generated with immunoSEQ multiplex PCR, while TCRdb's copy carries only in-frame clones and drops some. V, J and clone size were drawn from that table, and D and trimming were deduced from the DNA. The data contain approximately 81,000 clones, approximately 91% of them seen just once; the ten biggest clones take up less than 15%. What was sequenced was peripheral blood. The TCR was taken from a man in his sixties or seventies with active or convalescent COVID-19.

The CDR3 nucleotides read TGTGCCAGTAGTGTCACAGGGTATTCCTACGAGCAGTACTTC. Translated: CASSVTGYSYEQYF. This chain connects TRBV19 to TRBJ2-7; weak D call: TRBD1 (6 bases). The germline V gene has CDR1 LNHDA and CDR2 SQIVND (reference sequence). V was trimmed by 5 bases and J by 1 base, leaving 12 bases between them. The CDR3 contains 14 residues.